This passage covers 18 T cell receptor beta chains from one sample sequenced in a study of beta chain features in type 1 diabetes. Expressed TCRB transcripts were sequenced, since all the RNA that had been isolated was reverse transcribed. Data came from immunoSEQ multiplex PCR; TCRdb stores just in-frame clones and leaves some out. Of roughly 250,000 clones listed, around 9.6% are singletons. The sample consisted of naive CD4+ T cells from blood. All receptors derive from a woman aged 18 to 35 in good health.

This clone was seen more than once but under ten times. The chain employs TRBV11-2 and TRBJ2-1; 11 nucleotides agree with TRBD2. Germline assignment: CDR1 SGHAT and CDR2 FQNNGV. There are 16 residues in the CDR3. With V trimmed by 4 bases and J by 2 bases, 4 bases remained unmatched. Here the CDR3 reads CASSSIAGGAYNEQFF. The CDR3 DNA follows: TGTGCCAGCAGCTCAATAGCGGGAGGGGCCTACAATGAGCAGTTCTTC.

This clone came up a few times. The V call is TRBV5-1, the J call TRBJ2-3; 9 positions agree with TRBD2. Germline V gene data show CDR1 as SGHRS and CDR2 as YFSETQ. The CDR3 consists of 17 residues. V was pared by 2 bases and J by 0 bases, with 7 bases of the junction left unmatched. The CDR3 reads CASSLSGRKSSTDTQYF. The CDR3 DNA reads as TGCGCCAGCAGCTTAAGCGGGAGGAAGTCTAGCACAGATACGCAGTATTTT.

The chain uses TRBV11-2 and TRBJ2-5; 7 positions match TRBD2. The CDR3 is 15 amino acids. The ends lost 6 bases at V and 0 bases at J; junction bases unmatched: 7. Germline V gene lookup returns CDR1 SGHAT and CDR2 FQNNGV. CDR3 in amino acids: CASRVWEGNQETQYF. The CDR3 nucleotides are TGTGCCAGCAGAGTCTGGGAGGGCAACCAAGAGACCCAGTACTTC.

This rearrangement joins TRBV10-3 to TRBJ1-2, with TRBD1 matching over 10 bases. From germline, CDR1 is ENHRY and CDR2 SYGVKD. The V segment lost 11 bases and the J segment 2 bases; nucleotides outside the gene matches: 11. The CDR3 spans 15 residues. The CDR3 coding sequence is TGTGCCTGTCGACAGGGGGCTCGGGTGAACTATGGCTACACCTTC. This codes for CACRQGARVNYGYTF.

The V gene is TRBV10-2, the J gene TRBJ2-7, with 9 bases lining up with TRBD2. The CDR3 runs 15 residues. Germline V CDR1 and CDR2: WSHSY, SAAADI. Unmatched junction bases numbered 8, after V lost 4 bases and J lost 4 bases. CDR3 nucleotide sequence: TGCGCCAGCAGTGCGTCGGGACTAGCCCAATACGAGCAGTACTTC. This encodes CASSASGLAQYEQYF.

This clone has only a few counts. The chain joins TRBV30 to TRBJ2-1; 7 nucleotides align to TRBD2. The V segment lost 1 base and the J segment 9 bases; nucleotides outside the gene matches: 9. The CDR3 sequence is 14 residues long. CDR1 is GTSNPN and CDR2 is SVGIG in the germline V gene (reference sequence). The CDR3 sequence is CAWSGRGVIGEQFF. The CDR3 region has the DNA TGTGCCTGGAGTGGTCGGGGGGTCATCGGTGAGCAGTTCTTC.

The chain recombines TRBV7-9 with TRBJ1-1, with D unclear. Germline loops: CDR1 SEHNR, CDR2 FQNEAQ (reference sequence). V was clipped by 3 bases and J by 1 base, with 12 bases between them. The CDR3 length is 15 residues. The DNA of the CDR3 is TGTGCCAGCAGCTTTCGGGTGATACCGAACACTGAAGCTTTCTTT. This translates into CASSFRVIPNTEAFF.

This clone was counted a few times. This chain connects TRBV9 to TRBJ2-1; D is possibly TRBD2 (5 bases). The ends were cut back, 0 bases at V and 4 bases at J, with 8 bases in the middle. Germline V gene data show CDR1 as SGDLS and CDR2 as YYNGEE. This CDR3 is 14 amino acids long. The CDR3 bases are TGTGCCAGCAGCGTAGGAGGGCTTTACAATGAGCAGTTCTTC. The encoded protein is CASSVGGLYNEQFF.

This clone was observed a handful of times. The chain employs TRBV30 and TRBJ1-5; D is possibly TRBD1 (6 bases). Germline V gene lookup returns CDR1 GTSNPN and CDR2 SVGIG (reference sequence). V was pared by 4 bases and J by 6 bases, with 13 bases between. CDR3 size: 13 residues. CDR3 coding DNA: TGTGCCTGGACCACAGGGCTCGGTCAGCCCCAGCATTTT. This encodes CAWTTGLGQPQHF.

This clone was counted a few times. The CDR3 spells CASSPRQGNSNQPQHF. The CDR3 nucleotides read TGTGCCAGCAGTCCCCGCCAGGGGAATAGCAATCAGCCCCAGCATTTT. The V call is TRBV28, the J call TRBJ1-5; D might be TRBD1 (6 bases). Trimming left V 5 bases short and J 0 bases short, with 14 bases between. The length of the CDR3 is 16 residues. Germline CDR1 reads MDHEN; CDR2 reads SYDVKM.

This clone was detected a few times. This rearrangement joins TRBV6-5 to TRBJ2-4, with D tentatively TRBD1 (6 bases). Germline CDR1 and CDR2: MNHEY and SVGAGI. V was pared by 5 bases and J by 8 bases, with 19 bases between. This CDR3 has 15 residues. The CDR3 loop reads CASSRREGGTDIQYF. CDR3 nucleotide sequence: TGTGCCAGCAGTAGACGTGAAGGGGGAACGGACATTCAGTACTTC.

This clone was picked up a small number of times. The gene calls are TRBV29-1 and TRBJ1-2, with D hard to call. CDR3 size: 12 residues. The germline gives CDR1 SQVTM, CDR2 ANQGSEA. Trimming took off 1 base at V and 6 bases at J, with 9 bases between the two ends. CDR3 nucleotide sequence: TGCAGCGTTGAAGGTGGGCAAAATGGCTACACCTTC. It is translated as CSVEGGQNGYTF. The variable domain in full, with the rest retrieved from reference TRBV29-1 and TRBJ1-2, is SAVISQKPSRDICQRGTSLTIQCQVDSQVTMMFWYRQQPGQSLTLIATANQGSEATYESGFVIDKFPISRPNLTFSTLTVSNMSPEDSSIYLCSVEGGQNGYTFGSGTRLTVV.

This rearrangement joins TRBV4-2 to TRBJ2-7; a possible D gene is TRBD2 (7 bases). The CDR3 spans 16 residues. Per germline, CDR1 LGHNA and CDR2 YNFKEQ. Trimming left V 0 bases short and J 2 bases short, with 14 bases between. The CDR3 region is CASSQDEGGTPYEQYF. The CDR3 DNA sequence: TGTGCCAGCAGCCAAGATGAGGGGGGGACACCCTACGAGCAGTACTTC.

The CDR3 is CASSQDGVGAAPSLTDTQYF. The CDR3, as DNA: TGCGCCAGCAGCCAAGATGGAGTCGGAGCGGCCCCCTCCTTAACAGATACGCAGTATTTT. The chain combines TRBV4-1 with TRBJ2-3; a possible D gene is TRBD2 (5 bases). In germline, CDR1 is MGHRA, CDR2 YSYEKL. The CDR3 is 20 residues long. Between the trimmed V and J ends, which lost 0 bases and 3 bases, there was a span of 25 bases.

This clone was detected only a few times. This chain connects TRBV19 to TRBJ1-6; a weak D match, TRBD1 (6 bases). V was trimmed by 10 bases and J by 4 bases, leaving 11 bases between them. This CDR3 region has 13 residues. The V gene's germline CDR1 is LNHDA and CDR2 SQIVND (reference sequence). CDR3 sequence reads: CATLDSYNSPLHF. The DNA of the CDR3 is TGTGCCACGTTGGACAGTTATAATTCACCCCTCCACTTT.

The chain combines TRBV18 with TRBJ2-7; 9 bases are shared with TRBD1. Germline V gives CDR1 KGHSH, CDR2 LQKENI. J was trimmed by 4 bases and V by 4 bases; bases with no gene match: 5. This CDR3 is built from 14 residues. The CDR3 here is CASSRTGAPYEQYF. The CDR3 coding sequence is TGTGCCAGCTCACGGACAGGGGCCCCTTACGAGCAGTACTTC.

This clone was recorded a few times. The rearrangement joins TRBV6-5 to TRBJ2-7; TRBD1 aligns across 9 bases. This CDR3 is 14 amino acids long. V dropped 5 bases and J dropped 5; count of bases not matched to a gene: 7. Germline V CDR1 and CDR2: MNHEY, SVGAGI. CDR3 coding DNA: TGTGCCAGCAGTGAACCGGGACAGGGCAACGAGCAGTACTTC. Protein sequence: CASSEPGQGNEQYF.

The rearrangement links TRBV7-8 to TRBJ2-5; the match to TRBD2 covers 7 bases. The trim removed 4 bases at V and 4 bases at J, leaving 15 bases unmatched. The CDR3 is made up of 17 amino acids. CDR1 is SGHVS and CDR2 is FQNEAQ in the germline V gene. In nucleotides, the CDR3 is TGTGCCAGCAGCTCCCCTGGAACTAGCGTAGTGAGAGAGACCCAGTACTTC. Amino acids: CASSSPGTSVVRETQYF.